These 19 T cell receptor beta chains originate from one sample sequenced in a study of response to subunit inactivated influenza vaccine. TCRdb analysed the RT-PCR reads with MiXCR anew, one entry per CDR3 protein. Of about 480,000 distinct CDR3 sequences in the sample, 10% to 11% were seen once. The material sequenced was PBMCs from blood, taken 45 days after vaccination. The receptor source for this set is a man aged 50 or older who received an inactivated influenza vaccine.

This clonotype was counted between two and nine times. The V gene is TRBV7-9, the J gene TRBJ2-2, with D perhaps TRBD1 (6 bases). V was pared by 4 bases and J by 6 bases, with 12 bases between. In germline, CDR1 is SEHNR, CDR2 FQNEAQ (reference sequence). The CDR3 has 14 amino acids. The CDR3 bases are TGTGCCAGCAGCTATAACGAGGGGGCCGGGGAGCTGTTTTTT. This gives the protein CASSYNEGAGELFF.

V usage is TRBV20-1 and J usage is TRBJ2-1; 8 bases are a match to TRBD2. Trimming removed 6 bases from V and 2 bases from J; junction bases left unmatched: 9. This CDR3 is 15 amino acids long. From germline, CDR1 is DFQATT and CDR2 SNEGSKA (reference sequence). The CDR3 nucleotides read TGCAGTGCCCGAGGAGCGGGAGAGGCCTACAATGAGCAGTTCTTC. This gives the protein CSARGAGEAYNEQFF.

This clonotype has just a few counts. The chain is built from TRBV5-1 and TRBJ2-7; 9 bases match TRBD1. The germline gives CDR1 SGHRS, CDR2 YFSETQ. The CDR3 is 15 residues long. V was clipped by 0 bases and J by 6 bases; unmatched bases: 7. The DNA for the CDR3 is TGCGCCAGCAGCTTGGTCCGGGACAGGGTTTCCGAGCAGTACTTC. This encodes CASSLVRDRVSEQYF.

This clonotype was observed a handful of times. The chain couples TRBV10-3 to TRBJ2-7; 8 bases match TRBD2. Per germline, CDR1 ENHRY and CDR2 SYGVKD. J was trimmed by 4 bases and V by 0 bases; bases with no gene match: 11. The CDR3 is 17 amino acids. The CDR3 loop reads CAISESRGGLGDYEQYF. The CDR3, as DNA: TGTGCCATCAGTGAGTCTCGCGGGGGGCTTGGTGATTACGAGCAGTACTTC.

This chain links TRBV29-1 with TRBJ2-5; 7 positions agree with TRBD1. The CDR3 totals 13 residues. The germline V gene encodes CDR1 SQVTM and CDR2 ANQGSEA. Losses at the gene ends were 7 bases for V and 5 bases for J; bases not matched to a gene: 10. The chain's CDR3 is CSAGTVASETQYF. The CDR3 region has the DNA TGCAGCGCTGGGACAGTCGCGAGTGAGACCCAGTACTTC.

The V call is TRBV20-1, the J call TRBJ2-2; 12 bases map to TRBD2. The CDR3 runs to 14 residues. The germline CDR1 and CDR2 sequences are DFQATT and SNEGSKA (reference sequence). J gave up 6 bases and V 5 bases, and 4 bases lay outside the gene matches. The CDR3 region is CSAVRLAGAGELFF. In DNA, the CDR3 is TGCAGTGCTGTAAGACTAGCGGGGGCCGGGGAGCTGTTTTTT.

The J gene is TRBJ2-5, the V gene TRBV12-3 or TRBV12-4; D is unresolved. The length of the CDR3 is 13 residues. The V and J ends lost 3 bases and 5 bases respectively, with 10 bases between them. The CDR3 here is CASSLRLRETQYF. As DNA, the CDR3 is TGTGCCAGCAGTTTGAGGCTTCGGGAGACCCAGTACTTC.

This clonotype was seen many times. This rearrangement joins TRBV7-2 to TRBJ1-5; D uncertain. The CDR3 extends over 13 amino acids. CDR1 is SGHTA and CDR2 is FQGNSA in the germline V gene. Trimming removed 5 bases at V and 7 bases at J, with 12 bases between. The CDR3 region is CASSLYPGQPQHF. CDR3 nucleotides: TGTGCCAGCAGCCTATATCCGGGACAGCCCCAGCATTTT. Filled out from reference TRBV7-2 and TRBJ1-5, the complete variable domain reads GAGVSQSPSNKVTEKGKDVELRCDPISGHTALYWYRQSLGQGLEFLIYFQGNSAPDKSGLPSDRFSAERTGGSVSTLTIQRTQQEDSAVYLCASSLYPGQPQHFGDGTRLSIL.

This clonotype was seen a handful of times. The rearrangement uses TRBV7-9 and TRBJ2-2; 7 nucleotides align to TRBD2. Germline values: CDR1 SEHNR, CDR2 FQNEAQ (reference sequence). The J segment lost 4 bases and the V segment lost 5 bases, leaving 10 bases of the junction unmatched. There are 16 residues in the CDR3. The CDR3 sequence is CASSLPSGTGTGELFF. The CDR3 region has the DNA TGTGCCAGCAGCCTTCCAAGCGGGACGGGCACCGGGGAGCTGTTTTTT.

In its sample, this clonotype was seen a few times. V is TRBV12-3 or TRBV12-4 and J is TRBJ1-2, with a tentative D call TRBD1 (6 bases). The CDR3 is 14 amino acids. V was cut by 2 bases and J by 3 bases, with 10 bases left in between. The CDR3 coding sequence is TGTGCCAGCAGTTTATCCGCAGGGGACTATGGCTACACCTTC. Translation: CASSLSAGDYGYTF.

This clonotype turned up a few times. The chain links TRBV6-5 to TRBJ2-7, with TRBD1 matching 9 bases. The CDR3 extends over 15 amino acids. CDR1 and CDR2 from the germline V gene are MNHEY and SVGAGI. V lost 2 bases and J lost 4; bases outside the gene matches: 6. CDR3 bases: TGTGCCAGCAGTTACGAGGACAGGGGATTATACGAGCAGTACTTC. Amino acid sequence: CASSYEDRGLYEQYF.

This clonotype was seen ten or more times. The genes are TRBV7-9 and TRBJ2-6; 9 bases line up with TRBD1. The CDR3 is 17 residues long. Germline lookup yields CDR1 SEHNR and CDR2 FQNEAQ (reference sequence). V shed 5 bases and J 2 bases; nucleotides not matched to a gene: 7. The CDR3 loop reads CASSRRRQGAGANVLTF. For the CDR3, the DNA is TGTGCCAGCAGCCGGCGCCGACAGGGGGCTGGGGCCAACGTCCTGACTTTC.

This clonotype was counted between two and nine times. The chain links TRBV29-1 to TRBJ1-1, with no clear D. CDR3 size: 12 residues. The germline CDR1 and CDR2 sequences are SQVTM and ANQGSEA. V gave up 6 bases and J gave up 11 bases, with 19 bases separating them. The CDR3 region is CSVERSGDWAFF. The CDR3 nucleotides are TGCAGCGTCGAAAGGTCTGGGGATTGGGCTTTCTTT.

The chain has TRBV6-1 and TRBJ1-1; TRBD1 is a possible D gene (5 bases). Germline-derived CDR1 and CDR2 are MNHNS and SASEGT. The CDR3 runs to 17 residues. V was shortened by 4 bases and J by 3 bases, with 21 bases between the two germline ends. CDR3 in amino acids: CASSATRAQGRYTEAFF. The CDR3 nucleotides read TGTGCCAGCAGTGCCACCCGGGCCCAGGGTCGGTACACTGAAGCTTTCTTT.

The chain carries TRBV20-1 and TRBJ2-1; tentative D call: TRBD2 (6 bases). Trimming cost V 3 bases and J 0 bases, with 21 bases left between them. Germline V gene lookup returns CDR1 DFQATT and CDR2 SNEGSKA (reference sequence). The CDR3 has 18 residues. As DNA, the CDR3 is TGCAGTGCTAGTCGCCCCTGGTCGCTAGCGAGCTCCTACAATGAGCAGTTCTTC. Its translation: CSASRPWSLASSYNEQFF.

Comment on this clonotype: An end of the junction differs from the germline gene, which may be a read error. The chain joins TRBV5-1 to TRBJ2-7, with TRBD1 matching 8 bases. CDR1 and CDR2 (germline): SGHRS, YFSETQ. This CDR3 comprises 15 residues. CDR3 sequence (DNA): TGCGCCATCAGCCCCAAGTCCGGACAGGGTTACGAGCAGTACTTC. As protein: CAISPKSGQGYEQYF.

V gene TRBV4-1 combines with J gene TRBJ2-3; D remains unclear. The CDR3 has 14 residues. Germline V lookup: CDR1 MGHRA, CDR2 YSYEKL. Trimming took 0 bases from V and 2 from J, leaving 6 bases between them. CDR3 bases: TGCGCCAGCAGCCAAGATAAGGTCACAGATACGCAGTATTTT. Translating it yields CASSQDKVTDTQYF.

The chain has TRBV7-2 and TRBJ1-1; a possible D gene is TRBD1 (5 bases). The CDR3 contains 17 residues. Deletions cut 5 bases from V and 4 bases from J, with 23 bases between. The germline gives CDR1 SGHTA, CDR2 FQGNSA. The CDR3 reads CASSPGSGGAVSTEAFF. The CDR3 nucleotides read TGTGCCAGCAGCCCAGGAAGCGGTGGGGCAGTTAGCACTGAAGCTTTCTTT.

This clonotype was seen only a few times. Written as DNA, the CDR3 is TGTGCCAGCAGTTCCGACAGTGCAAACACCGGGGAGCTGTTTTTT. Amino acids: CASSSDSANTGELFF. The rearrangement uses TRBV6-2 or TRBV6-3 and TRBJ2-2, with D perhaps TRBD1 (5 bases). The germline V and J ends were trimmed by 4 bases and 2 bases, with 11 bases remaining between them. This CDR3 is built from 15 residues. CDR1 is MNHEY and CDR2 is SVGEGT in the germline V gene.